This TCR beta chain was identified during a study of T-cell reconstitution after alpha-beta-depleted transplantation in children. This clonotype has more than one count but fewer than ten. V lost 3 bases and J lost 0; bases outside the gene matches: 5. This CDR3 has 17 amino acids. CDR1 is SQVTM, CDR2 ANQGSEA, per germline. Researchers prepared the TCRbeta library using unique molecular identifiers, the study reports. TCRdb reprocessed the PCR reads with MiXCR, giving one entry per CDR3 protein. This table has a few hundred thousand distinct CDR3 sequences, 9.5% to 13% appearing once. This chain links TRBV29-1 with TRBJ2-1, with 13 positions matching TRBD2. This receptor was taken from a human donor who donated a stem cell graft to a child with acute myeloid leukemia. Sample: PBMCs from the stem cell graft donor, taken from the stem cell graft. For the CDR3, the DNA is TGCAGCGTTGATTCCACTAGCGGGGGGGCCTCCTACAATGAGCAGTTCTTC. Its protein product is CSVDSTSGGASYNEQFF.